This TCR beta chain comes out of a study of blood T cell repertoires in COVID-19. About the study: Both acute and convalescent COVID-19 samples were obtained from the United States, Italy and Spain.

Sequencing used immunoSEQ multiplex PCR; TCRdb keeps in-frame clones, though not all of them. The sample yields 55,000 to 70,000 clones, 87% seen once. V was cut by 4 bases and J by 6 bases, with 19 bases left in between. Germline V gives CDR1 SEHNR, CDR2 FQNEAQ (reference sequence). This CDR3 has 15 residues. The V and J genes are TRBV7-9 and TRBJ2-7; D perhaps matches TRBD2 (6 bases). Sequencing was carried out using peripheral blood. The receptor comes from a man aged 55 to 70 with active or convalescent COVID-19. The CDR3 loop reads CASSSTGTLFLEQYF. The CDR3 DNA sequence: TGTGCCAGCAGCTCCACCGGGACTCTCTTTCTCGAGCAGTACTTC. The whole variable domain, filled in from reference TRBV7-9 and TRBJ2-7, reads DTGVSQNPRHKITKRGQNVTFRCDPISEHNRLYWYRQTLGQGPEFLTYFQNEAQLEKSRLLSDRFSAERPKGSFSTLEIQRTEQGDSAMYLCASSSTGTLFLEQYFGPGTRLTVT.